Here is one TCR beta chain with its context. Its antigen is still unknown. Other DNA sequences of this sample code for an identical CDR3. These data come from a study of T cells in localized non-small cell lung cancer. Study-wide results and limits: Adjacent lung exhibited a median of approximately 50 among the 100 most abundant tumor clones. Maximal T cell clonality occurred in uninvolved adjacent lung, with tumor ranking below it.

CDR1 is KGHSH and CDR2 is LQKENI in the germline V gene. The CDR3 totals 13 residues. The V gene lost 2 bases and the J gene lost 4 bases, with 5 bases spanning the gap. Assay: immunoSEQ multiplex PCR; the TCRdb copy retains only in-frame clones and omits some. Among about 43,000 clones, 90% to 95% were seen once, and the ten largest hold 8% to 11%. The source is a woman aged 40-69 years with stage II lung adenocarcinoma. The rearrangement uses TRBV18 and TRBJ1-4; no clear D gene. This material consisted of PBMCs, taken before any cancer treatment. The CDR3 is CASSPGSNEKLFF. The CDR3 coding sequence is TGTGCCAGCTCACCAGGGAGTAATGAAAAACTGTTTTTT.